These 4 T cell receptor beta chains were sequenced from one sample in a study of spatial heterogeneity in lung cancer. Time point meaning: sample taken at primary tumor resection. TCRdb reprocessed the 5' RACE reads via MiXCR and lists one record per CDR3 protein. Here the sample spans 40,000 to 45,000 distinct CDR3 sequences, approximately 15% being singletons. Here the sequenced sample was PBMCs, taken at surgery. Receptor source: a male donor with early-stage non-small cell lung cancer.

This clonotype came up many times. The chain is built from TRBV6-6 and TRBJ2-7, with a weak D call TRBD2 (5 bases). Between the trimmed V and J ends, which lost 0 bases and 3 bases, there was a span of 12 bases. This CDR3 has 15 residues. Germline V lookup: CDR1 MNHNY, CDR2 SVGAGI (reference sequence). In DNA, the CDR3 is TGTGCCAGCAGTTACTCGTGGGAGTCCCACTACGAGCAGTACTTC. This translates into CASSYSWESHYEQYF.

There are a few counts of this clonotype. The chain combines TRBV5-1 with TRBJ1-1; weak D call: TRBD1 (5 bases). V was trimmed by 3 bases and J by 5 bases, leaving 14 bases between them. Germline V gene sequence: CDR1 SGHRS, CDR2 YFSETQ. The CDR3 is made up of 14 amino acids. CDR3 amino acids: CASSSTWGITEAFF. For the CDR3, the DNA is TGCGCCAGCAGCTCAACTTGGGGGATTACTGAAGCTTTCTTT.

This clonotype was found a few times. The chain joins TRBV7-2 to TRBJ1-4; D is unresolved. The CDR3 is 13 amino acids. The V gene lost 8 bases and the J gene lost 8 bases, with 15 bases spanning the gap. CDR1 is SGHTA and CDR2 is FQGNSA in the germline V gene. In nucleotides, the CDR3 is TGTGCCAGCTCCCCCGGCCCTAGGGAAAAACTGTTTTTT. Encoded protein: CASSPGPREKLFF.

This clonotype was detected only a few times. The chain combines TRBV18 with TRBJ2-1; D possibly matches TRBD1 or TRBD2 (6 bases each). V was shortened by 2 bases and J by 2 bases, with 10 bases between the two germline ends. Looked up from germline, CDR1 is KGHSH and CDR2 is LQKENI. CDR3 size: 15 residues. In DNA form, the CDR3 reads TGTGCCAGCTCACCAATGGGGGGCCCCTACAATGAGCAGTTCTTC. Translated: CASSPMGGPYNEQFF.